These 27 T cell receptor beta chains were sequenced from one sample in a study of blood T cell repertoires in COVID-19. Repertoires were generated with immunoSEQ multiplex PCR, while TCRdb's copy carries only in-frame clones and drops some. The sample consists of about 92,000 clones, roughly 80% of them appearing once. The sequenced material came from peripheral blood. The receptors were gathered from a man aged 45-65 years who had recovered from COVID-19.

The rearrangement uses TRBV5-8 and TRBJ2-3; 13 bases fit TRBD2. V was pared by 4 bases and J by 0 bases, with 2 bases of the junction left unmatched. Germline V gene lookup returns CDR1 SGHTS and CDR2 YDEGEE. CDR3 size: 16 residues. CDR3 sequence (DNA): TGTGCCAGCAGCGGGGGACTAGCGGGGAGCACAGATACGCAGTATTTT. Its translation is CASSGGLAGSTDTQYF.

The rearrangement joins TRBV19 to TRBJ1-5; TRBD1 agrees at 9 bases. This CDR3 region has 16 residues. Unmatched junction bases numbered 8, after V lost 6 bases and J lost 2 bases. In germline, CDR1 is LNHDA, CDR2 SQIVND (reference sequence). The CDR3 region has the DNA TGTGCCAGTAGGAGACTGGACAGGGGCGGCAATCAGCCCCAGCATTTT. Its translation: CASRRLDRGGNQPQHF.

This chain links TRBV10-3 with TRBJ1-2; possible D gene TRBD1, 5 bases. V lost 2 bases, J lost 5 bases, and 15 bases lay in between. CDR1 and CDR2 from the germline V gene are ENHRY and SYGVKD. There are 15 residues in the CDR3. DNA for the CDR3: TGTGCCATCAGTGAGAACGGACAACGACGATATGGCTACACCTTC. Translation: CAISENGQRRYGYTF.

This sequence joins TRBV19 and TRBJ1-1, with D possibly TRBD1 on 5 matching bases. Trimming removed 9 bases at V and 2 bases at J, with 16 bases between. The CDR3 has 14 residues. Germline V gene lookup returns CDR1 LNHDA and CDR2 SQIVND (reference sequence). CDR3 coding DNA: TGTGCCAGCCTCAAGAAGGGGCCTAACACTGAAGCTTTCTTT. Its protein is CASLKKGPNTEAFF.

The chain has TRBV9 and TRBJ1-3, with no clear D. Germline loops: CDR1 SGDLS, CDR2 YYNGEE. V lost 0 bases to trimming and J lost 4 bases, with 14 bases between them. CDR3 length: 16 amino acids. The CDR3, as DNA: TGTGCCAGCAGCGTAGGGGTCTCCGGCAGGGGAAACACCATATATTTT. This encodes CASSVGVSGRGNTIYF.

Only one count was recorded for this clone. J is TRBJ1-5 and V is TRBV6-6, with D possibly being TRBD1 (6 bases). The V end was cut by 5 bases, the J end by 0 bases, with 11 bases between. This CDR3 spans 15 amino acids. Germline CDR1 MNHNY, CDR2 SVGAGI (reference sequence). In DNA, the CDR3 is TGTGCCAGCAGTCGTAACAGGGATAGCAATCAGCCCCAGCATTTT. It specifies CASSRNRDSNQPQHF.

The chain couples TRBV7-3 to TRBJ2-7; D gene ambiguous. The CDR3 length is 13 residues. Trimming took 0 bases from V and 5 from J, leaving 8 bases between them. Germline loops: CDR1 SGHTA, CDR2 FQGTGA. The CDR3 here is CASSLTRSDEQYF. CDR3 bases: TGTGCCAGCAGCTTAACTAGATCCGACGAGCAGTACTTC.

A note on this clone: A junction boundary mismatches the germline segment, possibly from a read error. The chain employs TRBV29-1 and TRBJ1-2; D possibly corresponds to TRBD1 (6 bases). There are 11 residues in the CDR3. The germline V gene has CDR1 SQVTM and CDR2 ANQGSEA. Here the CDR3 reads CSIDQGYGYTF. As DNA, the CDR3 is TGCAGCATTGACCAGGGGTACGGCTACACCTTC.

V usage is TRBV11-2 and J usage is TRBJ2-7, with D possibly being TRBD1 (6 bases). Per germline, CDR1 SGHAT and CDR2 FQNNGV. Trimming removed 6 bases at V and 0 bases at J, with 12 bases between. The CDR3 is made up of 14 amino acids. The CDR3 sequence: CASSFRDNSYEQYF. In DNA form, the CDR3 reads TGTGCCAGCAGTTTCCGGGACAACTCCTACGAGCAGTACTTC. Supplemented by reference TRBV11-2 and TRBJ2-7, the full variable domain reads EAGVAQSPRYKIIEKRQSVAFWCNPISGHATLYWYQQILGQGPKLLIQFQNNGVVDDSQLPKDRFSAERLKGVDSTLKIQPAKLEDSAVYLCASSFRDNSYEQYFGPGTRLTVT.

This rearrangement joins TRBV28 to TRBJ2-1; TRBD1 aligns across 8 bases. Germline lookup yields CDR1 MDHEN and CDR2 SYDVKM. V shed 3 bases, J shed 14 bases, and the junction held 6 bases outside the gene matches. The CDR3 totals 12 residues. CDR3 residues: CASSLLDRAEFF. In nucleotides, the CDR3 is TGTGCCAGCAGTTTGTTGGACAGGGCGGAGTTCTTC.

This chain uses TRBV15 with TRBJ2-1; tentative D call: TRBD1 (5 bases). The V end was cut by 5 bases, the J end by 9 bases, with 17 bases between. The CDR3 runs to 14 residues. The germline CDR1 and CDR2 sequences are LNHNV and YYDKDF (reference sequence). The chain's CDR3 is CATSYTPKGFEQFF. The CDR3 region has the DNA TGTGCCACCAGCTATACCCCTAAGGGGTTTGAGCAGTTCTTC.

As concerns this clone: A read error may account for a junction end that differs from germline. The rearrangement links TRBV6-2 or TRBV6-3 to TRBJ2-3; 7 nucleotides match TRBD1. The CDR3 length is 15 residues. Germline V gene sequence: CDR1 MNHEY, CDR2 SVGEGT. CDR3 nucleotides: TGTGCCAGCAGTTACTCGAACTTCAGGGACAGAGTTAACAATTTT. Protein: CASSYSNFRDRVNNF.

The chain links TRBV7-2 to TRBJ1-3; tentative D call: TRBD1 (6 bases). V lost 11 bases and J lost 0, with 14 bases in between. CDR3 length: 14 amino acids. The germline V gene has CDR1 SGHTA and CDR2 FQGNSA. The CDR3 sequence is CASQRGISGNTIYF. Here the CDR3 DNA reads TGTGCCTCCCAGAGGGGGATCTCTGGAAACACCATATATTTT.

The J gene is TRBJ1-4, the V gene TRBV5-4; D is uncertain. V lost 4 bases, J lost 3 bases, and 13 bases lay in between. The CDR3 length is 15 residues. CDR1 and CDR2 from the germline V gene are SGHNT and YYREEE (reference sequence). CDR3: CASSPWEGPNEKLFF. The DNA of the CDR3 is TGTGCCAGCAGCCCCTGGGAGGGCCCTAATGAAAAACTGTTTTTT. Together with reference TRBV5-4 and TRBJ1-4, the CDR3 gives the full variable domain: ETGVTQSPTHLIKTRGQQVTLRCSSQSGHNTVSWYQQALGQGPQFIFQYYREEENGRGNFPPRFSGLQFPNYSSELNVNALELDDSALYLCASSPWEGPNEKLFFGSGTQLSVL.

This clone was counted at least ten times. The chain employs TRBV12-3 or TRBV12-4 and TRBJ1-2; D call uncertain. The CDR3 loop spans 12 amino acids. The V gene lost 6 bases and the J gene lost 4 bases, with 9 bases spanning the gap. CDR3 DNA sequence: TGTGCCAGCAGGGACTTACGCTATGGCTACACCTTC. Its protein product is CASRDLRYGYTF.

This sequence joins TRBV27 and TRBJ2-1; D perhaps matches TRBD2 (5 bases). CDR3 size: 13 residues. Germline values: CDR1 MNHEY, CDR2 SMNVEV (reference sequence). The V end lost 6 bases, the J end lost 3 bases, and 9 bases lay between the germline ends. CDR3 sequence reads: CASRSGFYNEQFF. As DNA, the CDR3 is TGTGCCAGCAGATCGGGATTCTACAATGAGCAGTTCTTC.

The chain combines TRBV27 with TRBJ2-7; TRBD2 matches at 11 bases. The CDR3 extends over 17 amino acids. The germline V gene has CDR1 MNHEY and CDR2 SMNVEV (reference sequence). With V trimmed by 0 bases and J by 2 bases, 6 bases remained unmatched. Here the CDR3 DNA reads TGTGCCAGCAGTTTATCGCTCCCGGGACTAGCGGCCTACGAGCAGTACTTC. As protein: CASSLSLPGLAAYEQYF.

This chain connects TRBV28 to TRBJ2-2, with 8 nucleotides matching TRBD2. Trimming cost V 7 bases and J 8 bases; bases outside gene matches: 12. CDR3 size: 15 residues. The germline V gene has CDR1 MDHEN and CDR2 SYDVKM. The CDR3 here is CASTQRGFAPGELFF. CDR3 nucleotide sequence: TGTGCCAGCACCCAGCGGGGGTTCGCACCGGGGGAGCTGTTTTTT.

J is TRBJ1-5 and V is TRBV19, with D perhaps TRBD1 (6 bases). CDR3 size: 15 residues. The V gene's germline CDR1 is LNHDA and CDR2 SQIVND (reference sequence). The germline V and J ends were trimmed by 10 bases and 3 bases, with 19 bases remaining between them. The CDR3 coding sequence is TGTGCCACCCAATCAGGGGAAGGCTACAATCAGCCCCAGCATTTT. Translating it yields CATQSGEGYNQPQHF.

The chain joins TRBV29-1 to TRBJ1-1, with 8 bases aligning to TRBD1. The CDR3 consists of 14 residues. Germline V gene data show CDR1 as SQVTM and CDR2 as ANQGSEA. V was pared by 0 bases and J by 3 bases, with 3 bases of the junction left unmatched. The CDR3 bases are TGCAGCGTTGAAGATCAGGGGGCCGACACTGAAGCTTTCTTT. Protein product: CSVEDQGADTEAFF.

This clone was detected only once. CDR3 in DNA: TGTGCCAGTAGTATGCGCCTTTATAGGGGCGGGATATCGAACACCGGGGAGCTGTTTTTT. This gives the protein CASSMRLYRGGISNTGELFF. The genes are TRBV19 and TRBJ2-2; D perhaps matches TRBD2 (6 bases). Trimming removed 3 bases at V and 0 bases at J, with 23 bases between. CDR3 length: 20 amino acids. Germline CDR1 LNHDA, CDR2 SQIVND (reference sequence).

The chain recombines TRBV9 with TRBJ2-4; possible D gene TRBD2, 6 bases. CDR1 and CDR2 from the germline V gene are SGDLS and YYNGEE. The V end was cut by 3 bases, the J end by 0 bases, with 16 bases between. This CDR3 is built from 17 residues. CDR3 nucleotide sequence: TGTGCCAGCAGCGCTGGAGCGGGCATAGAAGCCAAAAACATTCAGTACTTC. Its protein product is CASSAGAGIEAKNIQYF.

V and J are TRBV6-1 and TRBJ2-5; TRBD2 matches 7 bases. V lost 4 bases to trimming and J lost 4 bases; unmatched junction nucleotides: 3. The CDR3 runs 13 residues. The germline gives CDR1 MNHNS, CDR2 SASEGT. This chain's CDR3 is CASSAGGRETQYF. CDR3 sequence (DNA): TGTGCCAGCAGTGCGGGGGGACGAGAGACCCAGTACTTC.

The CDR3 here is CASSQVRHNYEQYF. The CDR3 DNA is TGCGCCAGCAGCCAAGTCCGACACAATTACGAGCAGTACTTC. The chain uses TRBV4-1 and TRBJ2-7; D gene ambiguous. The CDR3 length is 14 residues. V was clipped by 1 base and J by 4 bases, with 11 bases between them. CDR1 and CDR2 from the germline V gene are MGHRA and YSYEKL.

V gene TRBV29-1 combines with J gene TRBJ2-7, with D maybe TRBD2 (6 bases). Trimming shortened V by 4 bases and J by 1 base, and 11 bases separated the two germline ends. The CDR3 is 13 residues long. Germline CDR1 SQVTM, CDR2 ANQGSEA. CDR3 in amino acids: CSVAGGDSYEQYF. The CDR3 DNA follows: TGCAGCGTTGCTGGCGGGGATTCCTACGAGCAGTACTTC.

The table lists this clone with a few counts. The V and J genes are TRBV7-2 and TRBJ1-6; D unclear. Deletions cut 2 bases from V and 10 bases from J, with 9 bases between. The CDR3 covers 13 residues. Germline V CDR1 and CDR2: SGHTA, FQGNSA. In nucleotides, the CDR3 is TGTGCCAGCAGCTTATCACTCACGTCACCCCTCCACTTT. Its translation is CASSLSLTSPLHF. Looking up the rest from reference TRBV7-2 and TRBJ1-6 gives the full variable domain: GAGVSQSPSNKVTEKGKDVELRCDPISGHTALYWYRQSLGQGLEFLIYFQGNSAPDKSGLPSDRFSAERTGGSVSTLTIQRTQQEDSAVYLCASSLSLTSPLHFGNGTRLTVT.

The V gene is TRBV12-3 or TRBV12-4, the J gene TRBJ2-1; unclear D gene. CDR3 length equals 11 residues. V was pared by 2 bases and J by 12 bases, with 8 bases between. The CDR3 spells CASSLTGTQFF. The CDR3 nucleotides read TGTGCCAGCAGTTTAACCGGTACGCAGTTCTTC.